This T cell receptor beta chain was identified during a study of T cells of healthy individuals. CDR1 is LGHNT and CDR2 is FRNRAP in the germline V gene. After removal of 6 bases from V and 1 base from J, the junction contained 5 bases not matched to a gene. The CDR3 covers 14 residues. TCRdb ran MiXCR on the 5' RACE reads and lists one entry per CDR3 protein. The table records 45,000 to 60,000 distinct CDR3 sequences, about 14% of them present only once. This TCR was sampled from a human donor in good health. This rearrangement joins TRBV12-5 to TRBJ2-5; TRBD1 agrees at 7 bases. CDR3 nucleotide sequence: TGTGCTAGTGGCCAAGACAGGGCCCAAGAGACCCAGTACTTC. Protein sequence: CASGQDRAQETQYF.